What follows are 16 T cell receptor beta chains derived from one specimen sequenced in a study of blood T cell repertoires in COVID-19. Libraries were prepared by immunoSEQ multiplex PCR; TCRdb keeps only in-frame clonotypes and omits some of them. The sample yields hundreds of thousands of clones, 70% to 90% seen once. Sequences were obtained from peripheral blood. These receptors all stem from a man between 18 and 29 years old with COVID-19, enrolled during active disease.

The chain combines TRBV6-5 with TRBJ2-1; D is unclear. Trimming cost V 0 bases and J 4 bases, with 13 bases left between them. The CDR3 contains 16 residues. Germline V CDR1 and CDR2: MNHEY, SVGAGI. CDR3 DNA sequence: TGTGCCAGCAGTTACTCTGGGTCACAGAGTTACAATGAGCAGTTCTTC. Protein: CASSYSGSQSYNEQFF.

The V gene is TRBV11-3, the J gene TRBJ2-1; 7 bases line up with TRBD2. This CDR3 is built from 16 residues. Germline V gene data show CDR1 as SGHNT and CDR2 as YENEEA. With 5 bases clipped from V and 1 base from J, the junction kept 8 bases outside the gene matches. The CDR3 DNA is TGTGCCAGCAGCCCCCGACTAGCTGGGTCCTACAATGAGCAGTTCTTC. Encoded protein: CASSPRLAGSYNEQFF.

The chain is built from TRBV29-1 and TRBJ2-1; 7 bases fit TRBD1. CDR3 size: 13 residues. The germline gives CDR1 SQVTM, CDR2 ANQGSEA. This chain's CDR3 is CSARDSSYNEQFF. The CDR3 region has the DNA TGCAGTGCCCGGGACAGCTCCTACAATGAGCAGTTCTTC.

J is TRBJ2-1 and V is TRBV10-3; 7 bases match TRBD1. Trimming took 10 bases from V and 5 from J; bases not matched to a gene: 8. Germline CDR1 ENHRY, CDR2 SYGVKD. This CDR3 has 13 residues. The DNA of the CDR3 is TGTGCCACCGGACAGGATGGAGACAATGAGCAGTTCTTC. Its protein is CATGQDGDNEQFF.

The chain combines TRBV19 with TRBJ2-5; 11 bases are shared with TRBD2. V lost 5 bases and J lost 4; bases outside the gene matches: 9. The germline V gene encodes CDR1 LNHDA and CDR2 SQIVND (reference sequence). This CDR3 comprises 16 residues. CDR3 protein: CASSPDSGRAGETQYF. The CDR3 nucleotides read TGTGCCAGTAGTCCAGATAGCGGGAGGGCCGGAGAGACCCAGTACTTC.

The sample holds a few counts of this clone. The V call is TRBV13, the J call TRBJ1-5; tentative D call: TRBD1 (6 bases). This CDR3 has 15 residues. The germline gives CDR1 PRHDT, CDR2 FYEKMQ (reference sequence). V was shortened by 0 bases and J by 11 bases, with 17 bases between the two germline ends. DNA for the CDR3: TGTGCCAGCAGCTTAGGCCTGAGACAGGACCAGTCCCAGCATTTT. This gives the protein CASSLGLRQDQSQHF.

The chain couples TRBV6-1 to TRBJ2-7, with D tentatively TRBD1 (5 bases). With 0 bases removed from V and 3 bases from J, the gap between germline ends came to 12 bases. The CDR3 spans 15 residues. Germline CDR1 is MNHNS and CDR2 is SASEGT. DNA for the CDR3: TGTGCCAGCAGTGAAGCCGCGACAGTGAACTACGAGCAGTACTTC. It yields the protein CASSEAATVNYEQYF.

The chain carries TRBV10-3 and TRBJ2-7; no definite D call. The ends were cut back, 3 bases at V and 3 bases at J, with 9 bases in the middle. Germline loops: CDR1 ENHRY, CDR2 SYGVKD. This CDR3 spans 13 amino acids. CDR3 in amino acids: CAISDTTDYEQYF. In DNA form, the CDR3 reads TGTGCCATCAGTGACACTACCGACTACGAGCAGTACTTC.

This chain uses TRBV6-5 with TRBJ1-2; D is unresolved. The germline V gene encodes CDR1 MNHEY and CDR2 SVGAGI. V lost 8 bases to trimming and J lost 4 bases, with 17 bases between them. The CDR3 has 14 amino acids. CDR3 loop: CASGRGPGSYGYTF. CDR3 DNA: TGTGCCAGCGGGAGAGGGCCCGGAAGCTATGGCTACACCTTC.

V usage is TRBV6-5 and J usage is TRBJ1-2; 11 bases are shared with TRBD1. The germline CDR1 and CDR2 sequences are MNHEY and SVGAGI. There are 13 residues in the CDR3. J gave up 7 bases and V 10 bases, and 8 bases lay outside the gene matches. In DNA, the CDR3 is TGTGCCATGCAGGACAGGGGGCCTTTTGGCTACACCTTC. As protein: CAMQDRGPFGYTF.

The V and J genes are TRBV5-1 and TRBJ1-1, with a possible D match to TRBD1 (5 bases). The CDR3 is 13 amino acids. V lost 3 bases to trimming and J lost 3 bases, with 9 bases between them. The V gene's germline CDR1 is SGHRS and CDR2 YFSETQ. Written as DNA, the CDR3 is TGCGCCAGCAGCTCAGACAGAGACACTGAAGCTTTCTTT. This encodes CASSSDRDTEAFF.

This chain connects TRBV5-1 to TRBJ1-2; TRBD1 might be the D (5 bases). Trimming stripped 6 bases from V and 3 bases from J, with 12 bases between. Germline V lookup: CDR1 SGHRS, CDR2 YFSETQ. CDR3 length: 13 residues. In DNA, the CDR3 is TGCGCCAGCAAGGTAACGGGGGACTATGGCTACACCTTC. Its protein is CASKVTGDYGYTF.

J is TRBJ2-3 and V is TRBV19; the match to TRBD2 covers 12 bases. Per the germline V gene, CDR1 is LNHDA and CDR2 is SQIVND (reference sequence). J gave up 2 bases and V 6 bases, and 9 bases lay outside the gene matches. CDR3 length: 17 amino acids. This chain's CDR3 is CASSNGPSGRATDTQYF. CDR3 nucleotides: TGTGCCAGTAGCAACGGGCCTAGCGGGAGGGCCACAGATACGCAGTATTTT.

The genes are TRBV2 and TRBJ2-1; 13 nucleotides match TRBD2. Germline V lookup: CDR1 SNHLY, CDR2 FYNNEI. V gave up 6 bases and J gave up 7 bases; unmatched junction bases: 3. This CDR3 has 14 amino acids. CDR3 sequence (DNA): TGTGCCAGCAGGGGACTAGCGGGACCGAATGAGCAGTTCTTC. Residues: CASRGLAGPNEQFF.

The rearrangement uses TRBV7-8 and TRBJ2-5, with no clear D. CDR3 size: 14 residues. V was clipped by 0 bases and J by 4 bases, with 9 bases between them. CDR1 is SGHVS, CDR2 FQNEAQ, per germline. The CDR3 nucleotides read TGTGCCAGCAGCTTAGCCCAGTCGGGAGAGACCCAGTACTTC. Translation gives CASSLAQSGETQYF.

Concerning this clone: Since a much larger clone is just one base distant, this may be a read error. The chain carries TRBV5-1 and TRBJ1-3, with D possibly matching TRBD1 (5 bases). The CDR3 runs to 15 residues. V lost 0 bases to trimming and J lost 0 bases, with 7 bases between them. Germline V lookup: CDR1 SGHRS, CDR2 YFSETQ. The CDR3 spells CASSLEGASGNTIYF. In DNA form, the CDR3 reads TGCGCCAGCAGCTTGGAAGGGGCCTCTGGAAACACCATATATTTT.